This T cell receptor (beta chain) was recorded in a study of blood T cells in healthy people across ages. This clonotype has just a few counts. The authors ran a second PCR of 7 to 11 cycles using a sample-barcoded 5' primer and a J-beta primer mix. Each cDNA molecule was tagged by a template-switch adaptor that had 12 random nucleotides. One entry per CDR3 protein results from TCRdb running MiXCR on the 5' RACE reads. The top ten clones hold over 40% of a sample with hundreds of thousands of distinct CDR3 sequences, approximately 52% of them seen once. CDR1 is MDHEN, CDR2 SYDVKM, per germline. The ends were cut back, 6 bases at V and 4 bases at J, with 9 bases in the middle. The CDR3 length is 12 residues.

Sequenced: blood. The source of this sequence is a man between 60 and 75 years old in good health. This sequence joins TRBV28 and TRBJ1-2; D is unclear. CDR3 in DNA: TGTGCCAGCAGACTATCGGGCTATGGCTACACCTTC. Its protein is CASRLSGYGYTF.